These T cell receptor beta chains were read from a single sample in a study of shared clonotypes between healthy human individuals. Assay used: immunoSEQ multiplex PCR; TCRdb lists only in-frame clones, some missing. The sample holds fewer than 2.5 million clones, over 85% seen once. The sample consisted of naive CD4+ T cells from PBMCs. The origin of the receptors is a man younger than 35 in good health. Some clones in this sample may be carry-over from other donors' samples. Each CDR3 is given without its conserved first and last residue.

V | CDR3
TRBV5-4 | ASSKGQGNAGEQF
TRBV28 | ASSLGGAGRDYGYT
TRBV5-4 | AVHLAGINEQF
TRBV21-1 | ASSDSRPF
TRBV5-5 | ASKGQRPSSYNEQF
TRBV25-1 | ASSYRGGTEAF
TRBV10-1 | ARPSPAGTGGMRGYT
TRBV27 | ASNRTEYYEQY
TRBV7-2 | ASSEGGVTKAF
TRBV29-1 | SAVGVGRGSANTEAF
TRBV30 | AWSPRTGEGYT
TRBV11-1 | ASSAGPGTQNTEAF
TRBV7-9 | ASSLGATYSYEQY
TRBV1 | TSSLHWGHGGNTEAF
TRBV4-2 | ASSLSSGTGSEKLF
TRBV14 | ASSQESGSGETQY
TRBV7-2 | ASSLEIGRAGELF
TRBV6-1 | ASSDLSYQVYEQY
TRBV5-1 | ASSLLGYDISYNEQF
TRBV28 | ASSPSQRGYEQY
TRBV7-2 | ASSSALTSGSTDTQY
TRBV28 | ASSPRTGTAVGYEQY
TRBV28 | ATQPVNSNQPQH
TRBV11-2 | ASSFFRGSSYNEQF
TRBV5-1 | ASSIQGASGNTIY
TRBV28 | ASSGNQGRSYNEQF
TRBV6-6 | ASTNSDRVNTIY
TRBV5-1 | ASVGQGHNLNTEAF
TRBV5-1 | ASIGQGGAEAF
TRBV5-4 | ASSLYGGISEQY
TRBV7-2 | ASSQVLAGDEQF
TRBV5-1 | ASSLRLAGASSTDTQY
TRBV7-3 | ASSSSGGSGNTIY
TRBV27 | ASPLMAGVSTEAF
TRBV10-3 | AISVNLASGNEQF
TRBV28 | ASSLGQSTDTQY
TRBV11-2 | ASSPGGTTNEKLF
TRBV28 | ASSLQTDTQY
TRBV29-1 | SARSGTGAYEQY
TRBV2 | ASRLAGPSGANVLT
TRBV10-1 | ASSTGLAQSTDTQY
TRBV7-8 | ASSPGTSGRGSYNEQF
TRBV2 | ASSAGLAGVYEQY
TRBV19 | ASSIGGDQPQH
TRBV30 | AWSTLGTDQPQH